The 8 T cell receptor beta chains below all came from one sample that was sequenced in a study of cytomegalovirus exposure and HLA in healthy donors. Both 60 Vbeta primers and 13 Jbeta primers went into the PCR. Sequenced by immunoSEQ multiplex PCR; TCRdb stores in-frame clones only, minus some. The sample yields 95,000 to 150,000 clones, 77% seen once. The sequenced sample was PBMCs. The origin of the receptors is a man between 18 and 29 years old in good health and CMV-seropositive.

This clone was seen a few times. This sequence joins TRBV7-3 and TRBJ2-5, with 7 bases matching TRBD2. The CDR3 is 13 amino acids. Losses at the gene ends were 5 bases for V and 6 bases for J; bases not matched to a gene: 6. Germline V CDR1 and CDR2: SGHTA, FQGTGA. CDR3 DNA: TGTGCCAGCAGCAGTGGGGGGGTGAAGACCCAGTACTTC. Translated: CASSSGGVKTQYF.

The V call is TRBV5-1, the J call TRBJ1-2; unclear D gene. Germline CDR1 reads SGHRS; CDR2 reads YFSETQ. The CDR3 length is 12 residues. Trimming took off 3 bases at V and 5 bases at J, with 8 bases between the two ends. CDR3 sequence (DNA): TGCGCCAGCAGCTCTCTCGGGTATGGCTACACCTTC. Its translation: CASSSLGYGYTF.

This clone was observed a few times. The rearrangement uses TRBV6-5 and TRBJ2-5; 8 bases fit TRBD1. V lost 5 bases, J lost 5 bases, and 7 bases stayed unmatched. The CDR3 is 14 residues long. Germline loops: CDR1 MNHEY, CDR2 SVGAGI. In DNA, the CDR3 is TGTGCCAGCAGTACCCCGACAGGGGAGGAGACCCAGTACTTC. Encoded protein: CASSTPTGEETQYF.

The rearrangement uses TRBV9 and TRBJ2-1; D possibly corresponds to TRBD1 (7 bases). In germline, CDR1 is SGDLS, CDR2 YYNGEE. V lost 0 bases and J 3 bases, leaving 13 bases between the germline ends. CDR3 length: 16 residues. CDR3 in DNA: TGTGCCAGCAGCGTAGGACAGGGAGGTATCTACAATGAGCAGTTCTTC. It codes for CASSVGQGGIYNEQFF. Using reference TRBV9 and TRBJ2-1 for the parts outside the CDR3, the full variable domain is DSGVTQTPKHLITATGQRVTLRCSPRSGDLSVYWYQQSLDQGLQFLIQYYNGEERAKGNILERFSAQQFPDLHSELNLSSLELGDSALYFCASSVGQGGIYNEQFFGPGTRLTVL.

About this clone itself: A read error may account for a junction end that differs from germline. This chain uses TRBV11-2 with TRBJ2-7, with TRBD1 matching over 9 bases. Germline V lookup: CDR1 SGHAT, CDR2 FQNNGV. CDR3 length: 13 amino acids. This CDR3 is CASCTGTGFPPSF. The CDR3, as DNA: TGTGCCAGCTGTACCGGGACAGGGTTTCCGCCCTCCTTC. Together with reference TRBV11-2 and TRBJ2-7, the CDR3 gives the full variable domain: EAGVAQSPRYKIIEKRQSVAFWCNPISGHATLYWYQQILGQGPKLLIQFQNNGVVDDSQLPKDRFSAERLKGVDSTLKIQPAKLEDSAVYLCASCTGTGFPPSFGPGTRLTVT.

The V and J genes are TRBV2 and TRBJ2-1; D is unclear. From germline, CDR1 is SNHLY and CDR2 FYNNEI. The CDR3 spans 14 residues. V dropped 6 bases and J dropped 9 bases, with 18 bases sitting between them. Here the CDR3 DNA reads TGTGCCAGCAGGAGTTTTGAACGACACATTGAGCAGTTCTTC. As protein: CASRSFERHIEQFF. The full variable domain, in which reference TRBV2 and TRBJ2-1 provide the parts outside the CDR3, is EPEVTQTPSHQVTQMGQEVILRCVPISNHLYFYWYRQILGQKVEFLVSFYNNEISEKSEIFDDQFSVERPDGSNFTLKIRSTKLEDSAMYFCASRSFERHIEQFFGPGTRLTVL.

This clone was counted only a few times. Additional DNA sequences in this sample encode the identical CDR3. CDR3 coding DNA: TGTGCCAGCAGTGAGGGACAGGGGAACACTGAAGCTTTCTTT. Amino acids: CASSEGQGNTEAFF. This rearrangement joins TRBV6-4 to TRBJ1-1, with TRBD1 identical over 9 bases. The ends lost 3 bases at V and 1 base at J; junction bases unmatched: 0. Germline values: CDR1 MRHNA, CDR2 SNTAGT. The CDR3 runs to 14 residues.

The chain employs TRBV4-1 and TRBJ2-7; a weak D match, TRBD1 (6 bases). CDR1 MGHRA and CDR2 YSYEKL come from the germline V gene. V lost 2 bases, J lost 6 bases, and 17 bases lay in between. The CDR3 consists of 15 residues. The CDR3 DNA sequence: TGCGCCAGCAGCCAACTGACAGGTTCCCTTGTCGAGCAGTACTTC. Encoded protein: CASSQLTGSLVEQYF.